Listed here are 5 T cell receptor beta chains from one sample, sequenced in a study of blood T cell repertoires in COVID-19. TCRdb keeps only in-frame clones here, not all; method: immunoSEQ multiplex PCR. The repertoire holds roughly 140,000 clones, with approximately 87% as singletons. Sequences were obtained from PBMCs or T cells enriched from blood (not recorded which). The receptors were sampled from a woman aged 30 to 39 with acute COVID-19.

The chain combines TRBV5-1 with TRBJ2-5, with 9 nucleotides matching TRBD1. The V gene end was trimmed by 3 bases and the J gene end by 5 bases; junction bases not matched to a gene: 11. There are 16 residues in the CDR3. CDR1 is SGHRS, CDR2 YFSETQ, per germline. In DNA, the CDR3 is TGCGCCAGCAGCTCAAATCTGGGGACAGGGTACGAGACCCAGTACTTC. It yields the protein CASSSNLGTGYETQYF.

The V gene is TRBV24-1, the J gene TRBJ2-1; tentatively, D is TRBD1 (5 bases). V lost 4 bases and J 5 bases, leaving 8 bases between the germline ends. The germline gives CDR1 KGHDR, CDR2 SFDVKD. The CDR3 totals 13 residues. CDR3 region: CATSDLTDNEQFF. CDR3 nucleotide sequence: TGTGCCACCAGTGACCTGACAGACAATGAGCAGTTCTTC.

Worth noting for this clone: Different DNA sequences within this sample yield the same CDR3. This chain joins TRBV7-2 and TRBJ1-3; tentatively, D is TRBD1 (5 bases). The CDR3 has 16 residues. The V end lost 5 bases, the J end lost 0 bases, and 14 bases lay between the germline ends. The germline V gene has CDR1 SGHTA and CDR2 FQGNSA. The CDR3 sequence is CASSQRGYFSGNTIYF. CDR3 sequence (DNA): TGTGCCAGCAGCCAGCGGGGGTACTTCTCTGGAAACACCATATATTTT. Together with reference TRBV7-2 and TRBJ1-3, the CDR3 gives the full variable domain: GAGVSQSPSNKVTEKGKDVELRCDPISGHTALYWYRQSLGQGLEFLIYFQGNSAPDKSGLPSDRFSAERTGGSVSTLTIQRTQQEDSAVYLCASSQRGYFSGNTIYFGEGSWLTVV.

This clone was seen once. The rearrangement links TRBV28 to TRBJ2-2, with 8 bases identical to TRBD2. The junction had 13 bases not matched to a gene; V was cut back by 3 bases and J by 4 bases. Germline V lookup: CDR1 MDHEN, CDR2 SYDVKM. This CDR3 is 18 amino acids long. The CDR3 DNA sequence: TGTGCCAGCAGTTTCCAACGAGCGGGAGTCCGGACCACCGGGGAGCTGTTTTTT. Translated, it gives CASSFQRAGVRTTGELFF.

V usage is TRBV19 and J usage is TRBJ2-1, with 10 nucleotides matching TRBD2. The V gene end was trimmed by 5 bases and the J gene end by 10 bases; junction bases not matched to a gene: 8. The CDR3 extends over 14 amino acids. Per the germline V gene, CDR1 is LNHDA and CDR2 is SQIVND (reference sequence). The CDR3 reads CASSASGSAGEQFF. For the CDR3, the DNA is TGTGCCAGTAGTGCTAGCGGGAGCGCTGGCGAGCAGTTCTTC.